The T cell receptor (beta chain) described here comes from a study of cytomegalovirus exposure and HLA in healthy donors. Primers: 60 Vbeta forward and 13 Jbeta reverse. The repertoire was sequenced with immunoSEQ multiplex PCR; TCRdb's copy has only in-frame clones and lacks some. The sample has about 140,000 clones, about four fifths seen once. Details on this clone: Its target is not known.

Germline V CDR1 and CDR2: MNHEY, SVGAGI. The V end was cut by 5 bases, the J end by 7 bases, with 17 bases between. The CDR3 runs to 14 residues. Overall study results and limits: Clonal expansion, a later analysis showed, was greater in HLA-associated TCR beta chains than in equally common others.

The chain has TRBV6-5 and TRBJ1-2; D may be TRBD1 (5 bases). The sequence derives from a man aged 35-49 years in good health and CMV-seropositive. The sequencing input was PBMCs. CDR3 in DNA: TGTGCCAGCAGTACATTCGGGGGTTGGGGTGGCTACACCTTC. Encoded protein: CASSTFGGWGGYTF.